A selection of T cell receptor beta chains follows, all from one sample in a study of Ad26.COV2.S vaccination and SARS-CoV-2 variants. Profiling relied on immunoSEQ multiplex PCR, and the TCRdb table lists in-frame clones only, not all of them. The data hold about 350,000 clones, with around 88% observed a single time. Source: peripheral blood, taken in a trial of Ad26.COV2.S vaccine versus placebo. These TCRs come from a person aged 18-65 years who received the Ad26.COV2.S COVID-19 vaccine or a placebo. CDR3s include the opening cysteine and the closing phenylalanine or tryptophan. D genes are given only for firm matches. Not every row has a clone size; where given, it reads once, few, many or a size class.

v_call: TRBV2; clone_size: .; j_call: TRBJ2-5; d_call: TRBD1; cdr3_aa: CASSDPYRGVVETQYF; cdr3_nt: TGTGCCAGCAGTGACCCCTACAGGGGGGTGGTAGAGACCCAGTACTTC
v_call: TRBV7-9; clone_size: .; j_call: TRBJ2-5; d_call: .; cdr3_aa: CASSQVPQETQYF; cdr3_nt: TGTGCCAGCAGCCAGGTGCCCCAAGAGACCCAGTACTTC
v_call: TRBV6-5; clone_size: .; j_call: TRBJ2-3; d_call: TRBD2; cdr3_aa: CASRGSGGRTDTQYF; cdr3_nt: TGTGCCAGCCGAGGTAGCGGGGGACGCACAGATACGCAGTATTTT
v_call: TRBV7-2; clone_size: .; j_call: TRBJ2-5; d_call: TRBD2; cdr3_aa: CASSLGTRGTQYF; cdr3_nt: TGTGCCAGCAGCTTAGGGACTAGGGGGACCCAGTACTTC
v_call: TRBV28; clone_size: few; j_call: TRBJ1-6; d_call: .; cdr3_aa: CASRPGRSSYNSPLHF; cdr3_nt: TGTGCCAGCAGACCCGGACGAAGCTCCTATAATTCACCCCTCCACTTT
v_call: TRBV3-1/TRBV3-2; clone_size: .; j_call: TRBJ2-1; d_call: TRBD1; cdr3_aa: CASSQGTGSYNEQFF; cdr3_nt: TGTGCCAGCAGCCAAGGGACAGGATCATACAATGAGCAGTTCTTC
v_call: TRBV7-2; clone_size: .; j_call: TRBJ2-7; d_call: .; cdr3_aa: CASSLKSSSYEQYF; cdr3_nt: TGTGCCAGCAGCTTAAAGTCCAGTTCCTACGAGCAGTACTTC
v_call: TRBV19; clone_size: .; j_call: TRBJ2-1; d_call: TRBD1; cdr3_aa: CASSPDRAYYNEQFF; cdr3_nt: TGTGCCAGTAGTCCCGACAGGGCCTACTACAATGAGCAGTTCTTC
v_call: TRBV2; clone_size: .; j_call: TRBJ2-3; d_call: .; cdr3_aa: CASTLDGTATDTQYF; cdr3_nt: TGTGCCAGCACTTTAGACGGGACGGCCACAGATACGCAGTATTTT
v_call: TRBV20-1; clone_size: .; j_call: TRBJ2-1; d_call: TRBD2; cdr3_aa: CSASRTSGGNEQFF; cdr3_nt: TGCAGTGCCAGTCGGACTAGCGGGGGGAATGAGCAGTTCTTC
v_call: TRBV3-1/TRBV3-2; clone_size: .; j_call: TRBJ2-7; d_call: TRBD1; cdr3_aa: CASSSTGTGGGTQYF; cdr3_nt: TGTGCCAGCAGCTCTACCGGGACAGGAGGCGGCACGCAGTACTTC
v_call: TRBV3-1/TRBV3-2; clone_size: once; j_call: TRBJ2-1; d_call: TRBD2; cdr3_aa: CASKRAGGNNEQFF; cdr3_nt: TGTGCCAGCAAGAGAGCGGGGGGGAACAATGAGCAGTTCTTC
v_call: TRBV4-2; clone_size: .; j_call: TRBJ1-5; d_call: .; cdr3_aa: CASSQERVGSQPQHF; cdr3_nt: TGTGCCAGCAGCCAAGAGAGGGTCGGGAGTCAGCCCCAGCATTTT
v_call: TRBV2; clone_size: .; j_call: TRBJ1-1; d_call: .; cdr3_aa: CASSELMNTEAFF; cdr3_nt: TGTGCCAGCAGTGAACTAATGAACACTGAAGCTTTCTTT
v_call: TRBV29-1; clone_size: .; j_call: TRBJ1-2; d_call: .; cdr3_aa: CSETDPLGGYTF; cdr3_nt: TGCAGCGAGACGGACCCCCTCGGGGGCTACACCTTC
v_call: TRBV7-8; clone_size: .; j_call: TRBJ1-1; d_call: TRBD1; cdr3_aa: CASSLGGTVTSEAFF; cdr3_nt: TGTGCCAGCAGCTTAGGTGGGACAGTTACGTCTGAAGCTTTCTTT
v_call: TRBV5-1; clone_size: many; j_call: TRBJ2-7; d_call: .; cdr3_aa: CASSPIGGLSSYEQYF; cdr3_nt: TGCGCCAGCAGTCCTATCGGGGGCCTTAGCTCCTACGAGCAGTACTTC
v_call: TRBV7-9; clone_size: .; j_call: TRBJ2-7; d_call: TRBD1; cdr3_aa: CASSSGQGWYEQYF; cdr3_nt: TGTGCCAGCAGCTCAGGACAGGGCTGGTACGAGCAGTACTTC
v_call: TRBV2; clone_size: .; j_call: TRBJ2-7; d_call: .; cdr3_aa: CASRLTGSEQYF; cdr3_nt: TGTGCCAGCAGACTCACAGGGAGCGAGCAGTACTTC
v_call: TRBV6-1; clone_size: .; j_call: TRBJ2-1; d_call: .; cdr3_aa: CASSEVPYNEQFF; cdr3_nt: TGTGCCAGCAGTGAAGTGCCCTACAATGAGCAGTTCTTC
v_call: TRBV7-2; clone_size: few; j_call: TRBJ1-3; d_call: TRBD1; cdr3_aa: CASSRDRGLGNTIYF; cdr3_nt: TGTGCCAGCAGCAGAGACAGGGGGCTGGGAAACACCATATATTTT
v_call: TRBV28; clone_size: .; j_call: TRBJ1-2; d_call: TRBD1; cdr3_aa: CASSSLPTGGRDYGYTF; cdr3_nt: TGTGCCAGCAGTTCCCTCCCCACAGGGGGCAGGGACTATGGCTACACCTTC
v_call: TRBV3-1/TRBV3-2; clone_size: .; j_call: TRBJ1-6; d_call: TRBD1; cdr3_aa: CASSPRTGDGSSPLHF; cdr3_nt: TGTGCCAGCAGCCCTCGGACAGGGGACGGGAGTTCACCCCTCCACTTT
v_call: TRBV7-2; clone_size: .; j_call: TRBJ1-6; d_call: .; cdr3_aa: CASSLGMVSPLHF; cdr3_nt: TGTGCCAGCAGCTTAGGCATGGTTTCACCCCTCCACTTT
v_call: TRBV11-3; clone_size: .; j_call: TRBJ2-3; d_call: .; cdr3_aa: CASSSGVTDTQYF; cdr3_nt: TGTGCCAGCAGCTCCGGAGTCACAGATACGCAGTATTTT
v_call: TRBV14; clone_size: .; j_call: TRBJ2-1; d_call: .; cdr3_aa: CASSQAGEQFF; cdr3_nt: TGTGCCAGCAGCCAAGCAGGTGAGCAGTTCTTC
v_call: TRBV7-2; clone_size: .; j_call: TRBJ2-7; d_call: TRBD1; cdr3_aa: CASSSPGTGGRGQYF; cdr3_nt: TGTGCCAGCAGCTCCCCAGGGACAGGGGGCAGAGGGCAGTACTTC
v_call: TRBV6-5; clone_size: .; j_call: TRBJ2-5; d_call: TRBD1; cdr3_aa: CASSYSPKGGQETQYF; cdr3_nt: TGTGCCAGCAGTTACTCGCCTAAAGGGGGCCAGGAGACCCAGTACTTC
v_call: TRBV28; clone_size: .; j_call: TRBJ2-7; d_call: .; cdr3_aa: CASSLGGLLDGEQYF; cdr3_nt: TGTGCCAGCAGTTTAGGGGGCCTTCTAGACGGCGAGCAGTACTTC
v_call: TRBV6-2/TRBV6-3; clone_size: .; j_call: TRBJ2-7; d_call: .; cdr3_aa: CASSYRLVVNYEQYF; cdr3_nt: TGTGCCAGCAGTTACAGACTAGTGGTGAACTACGAGCAGTACTTC
v_call: TRBV5-4; clone_size: .; j_call: TRBJ2-3; d_call: .; cdr3_aa: CASSDIDWGSTDTQYF; cdr3_nt: TGTGCCAGCAGCGATATAGACTGGGGAAGCACAGATACGCAGTATTTT
v_call: TRBV10-3; clone_size: .; j_call: TRBJ1-6; d_call: .; cdr3_aa: CAISGPGPNSPLHF; cdr3_nt: TGTGCCATCAGTGGTCCAGGGCCCAATTCACCCCTCCACTTT
v_call: TRBV11-3; clone_size: .; j_call: TRBJ2-2; d_call: .; cdr3_aa: CASSLDRGIGELFF; cdr3_nt: TGTGCCAGCAGCTTAGACAGGGGCATCGGGGAGCTGTTTTTT
v_call: TRBV7-9; clone_size: .; j_call: TRBJ2-6; d_call: TRBD1; cdr3_aa: CASSTGTEPGANVLTF; cdr3_nt: TGTGCCAGCAGCACCGGGACAGAACCCGGGGCCAACGTCCTGACTTTC
v_call: TRBV7-2; clone_size: .; j_call: TRBJ2-7; d_call: TRBD2; cdr3_aa: CASSLVASGGNYEQYF; cdr3_nt: TGTGCCAGCAGCTTAGTCGCCAGCGGGGGGAACTACGAGCAGTACTTC
v_call: TRBV7-9; clone_size: once; j_call: TRBJ1-5; d_call: .; cdr3_aa: CASSDVDQPQHF; cdr3_nt: TGTGCCAGCAGCGACGTGGATCAGCCCCAGCATTTT
v_call: TRBV11-2; clone_size: .; j_call: TRBJ2-1; d_call: .; cdr3_aa: CASSPAYNEQFF; cdr3_nt: TGTGCCAGCAGCCCGGCATACAATGAGCAGTTCTTC
v_call: TRBV27; clone_size: .; j_call: TRBJ2-4; d_call: .; cdr3_aa: CASSPKGYGFAKNIQYF; cdr3_nt: TGTGCCAGCAGTCCCAAGGGTTACGGTTTCGCCAAAAACATTCAGTACTTC
v_call: TRBV6-2/TRBV6-3; clone_size: .; j_call: TRBJ1-5; d_call: .; cdr3_aa: CASSYSWVQGGNQPQHF; cdr3_nt: TGTGCCAGCAGTTACTCGTGGGTGCAGGGCGGCAATCAGCCCCAGCATTTT
v_call: TRBV19; clone_size: .; j_call: TRBJ2-7; d_call: TRBD1; cdr3_aa: CASSRTGVSYEQYF; cdr3_nt: TGTGCCAGTAGTAGGACAGGGGTATCCTACGAGCAGTACTTC
v_call: TRBV5-5; clone_size: few; j_call: TRBJ1-1; d_call: .; cdr3_aa: CASSLIMNTEAFF; cdr3_nt: TGTGCCAGCAGCTTGATCATGAACACTGAAGCTTTCTTT
v_call: TRBV19; clone_size: .; j_call: TRBJ2-1; d_call: TRBD2; cdr3_aa: CASSSSGSSPYNEQFF; cdr3_nt: TGTGCCAGTAGTAGTAGCGGGAGCTCCCCCTACAATGAGCAGTTCTTC
v_call: TRBV28; clone_size: .; j_call: TRBJ2-5; d_call: TRBD1; cdr3_aa: CASSLLTGTAQETQYF; cdr3_nt: TGTGCCAGCAGCCTACTTACCGGGACAGCCCAAGAGACCCAGTACTTC
v_call: TRBV11-2; clone_size: few; j_call: TRBJ1-2; d_call: TRBD1; cdr3_aa: CASSPRGTGLGYTF; cdr3_nt: TGTGCCAGCAGCCCTCGAGGGACAGGGCTTGGCTACACCTTC
v_call: TRBV4-2; clone_size: once; j_call: TRBJ2-6; d_call: .; cdr3_aa: CASSLPGIAGANSGANVLTF; cdr3_nt: TGTGCCAGCAGCCTCCCGGGGATTGCAGGGGCCAACTCTGGGGCCAACGTCCTGACTTTC
v_call: TRBV30; clone_size: once; j_call: TRBJ1-2; d_call: .; cdr3_aa: CAWSPGPHGYTF; cdr3_nt: TGTGCCTGGAGTCCCGGTCCCCATGGCTACACCTTC
v_call: TRBV7-9; clone_size: .; j_call: TRBJ1-1; d_call: .; cdr3_aa: CASSPATRNTEAFF; cdr3_nt: TGTGCCAGCAGCCCGGCGACAAGGAACACTGAAGCTTTCTTT
v_call: TRBV28; clone_size: few; j_call: TRBJ2-7; d_call: TRBD1; cdr3_aa: CASSQGQGGAEQYF; cdr3_nt: TGTGCCAGCAGTCAGGGACAGGGAGGCGCCGAGCAGTACTTC
v_call: TRBV7-2; clone_size: .; j_call: TRBJ2-3; d_call: .; cdr3_aa: CAALVGDTQYF; cdr3_nt: TGTGCCGCGTTGGTGGGAGATACGCAGTATTTT
v_call: TRBV18; clone_size: .; j_call: TRBJ2-7; d_call: TRBD1; cdr3_aa: CASSPPRGTGAYEQYF; cdr3_nt: TGTGCCAGCTCACCCCCCCGCGGGACAGGGGCCTACGAGCAGTACTTC
v_call: TRBV5-1; clone_size: .; j_call: TRBJ2-3; d_call: .; cdr3_aa: CASSLQASTSTDTQYF; cdr3_nt: TGCGCCAGCAGCTTGCAGGCTAGCACTAGCACAGATACGCAGTATTTT
v_call: TRBV28; clone_size: .; j_call: TRBJ1-2; d_call: TRBD1; cdr3_aa: CASSWDSVVDGYTF; cdr3_nt: TGTGCCAGCAGCTGGGACAGCGTCGTAGATGGCTACACCTTC
v_call: TRBV5-1; clone_size: .; j_call: TRBJ2-7; d_call: TRBD1; cdr3_aa: CASSLDRGRTYEQYF; cdr3_nt: TGCGCCAGCAGCTTGGACAGGGGTCGGACCTACGAGCAGTACTTC